This T cell receptor (beta chain) was obtained from a study of T cells in Graves' hyperthyroidism and ophthalmopathy. Study-wide context: Peripheral blood sampling occurred at initial diagnosis, before any treatment.

Amplification targeted TCR beta CDR3 regions from RNA transcripts. Carried out on the TCR CDR3, a first-round RT-PCR used the HTBI primer set. TCRdb passed the multiplex PCR reads through MiXCR, listing each CDR3 protein once. The sample yields 620,000 or so distinct CDR3 sequences, around 13% seen once. The length of the CDR3 is 15 residues. V shed 6 bases and J 7 bases; nucleotides not matched to a gene: 6. The germline V gene has CDR1 MGHRA and CDR2 YSYEKL. This clonotype originated in a woman aged 45 to 65 with Graves' ophthalmopathy. V and J are TRBV4-1 and TRBJ2-1; 13 positions match TRBD2. Sequences were obtained from blood. Here the CDR3 reads CASSFTSGRENEQFF. CDR3 DNA sequence: TGCGCCAGCAGTTTCACTAGCGGGAGGGAGAATGAGCAGTTCTTC.